This T cell receptor beta chain was obtained from a study of glioma-infiltrating T cells. CDR3 size: 15 residues. Germline CDR1 is DFQATT and CDR2 is SNEGSKA (reference sequence). Trimming stripped 3 bases from V and 3 bases from J, with 17 bases between. Findings and caveats of the study: Tissue and blood shared very few CDR3 sequences.

The iRepertoire nested amplicon-rescue multiplex PCR amplified TCR alpha and beta CDR3s from RNA. Each CDR3 protein is one row after TCRdb ran MiXCR on the multiplex PCR reads. Of roughly 200,000 distinct CDR3 sequences listed, 30% to 40% are singletons. This clonotype has at least ten counts. Its antigen is not known. The sample comprised glioma tissue, nonneoplastic brain tissue, or PBMCs (not recorded which). The genes are TRBV20-1 and TRBJ2-5, with D perhaps TRBD2 (6 bases). The sequence was collected from a human donor with low-grade glioma or glioblastoma, undergoing nonglioma brain surgery, or in good health (not recorded which). The CDR3 here is CSASPPPPGEETQYF. Written as DNA, the CDR3 is TGCAGTGCTAGCCCACCCCCCCCGGGAGAAGAGACCCAGTACTTC.